This T cell receptor (beta chain) was sequenced in a study of blood T cells in healthy people across ages. A sample-barcoded 5' primer and a J-beta primer mix were used in a second PCR of roughly 7 to 11 cycles. TCRdb reprocessed the 5' RACE reads with MiXCR, giving one entry per CDR3 protein. The sample holds more than 800,000 distinct CDR3 sequences, under 35% seen once. The germline V and J ends were trimmed by 7 bases and 6 bases, with 12 bases remaining between them. From germline, CDR1 is ENHRY and CDR2 SYGVKD. CDR3 size: 12 residues. This clonotype was observed many times. The V and J genes are TRBV10-3 and TRBJ1-2, with D perhaps TRBD1 (6 bases). This receptor was identified in a woman older than 75 in good health. The sample comprised blood. The CDR3: CAIKGRGDGYTF. The CDR3 bases are TGTGCCATCAAAGGCAGGGGAGATGGCTACACCTTC.